These 2 T cell receptor beta chains were sequenced from one sample in a study of blood T cell repertoires in COVID-19. TCRdb's table, derived via immunoSEQ multiplex PCR, lists solely in-frame clones and lacks some. The table lists 120,000 or so clones, 84% of them singletons, with around 13% in the top ten. Source material: peripheral blood. Receptor source: a woman in her 30s who had recovered from COVID-19.

The chain is built from TRBV9 and TRBJ2-7, with D possibly matching TRBD2 (6 bases). The CDR3 length is 15 residues. Trimming stripped 1 base from V and 3 bases from J, with 14 bases between. CDR1 SGDLS and CDR2 YYNGEE come from the germline V gene. As DNA, the CDR3 is TGTGCCAGCAGCGTAATGGCTAGCGATATCTACGAGCAGTACTTC. Translating it yields CASSVMASDIYEQYF.

This chain joins TRBV6-5 and TRBJ1-2, with D maybe TRBD1 (5 bases). Trimming stripped 0 bases from V and 3 bases from J, with 8 bases between. CDR1 is MNHEY and CDR2 is SVGAGI in the germline V gene. The CDR3 extends over 14 amino acids. The CDR3 sequence is CASSYSTGDYGYTF. The CDR3 DNA sequence: TGTGCCAGCAGTTACTCTACAGGCGACTATGGCTACACCTTC.